Listed below are T cell receptor beta chains from one sample, sequenced in a study of blood T cell repertoires in COVID-19. The table came from immunoSEQ multiplex PCR; TCRdb's copy has only in-frame clones and leaves some out. The profile shows about 59,000 clones, around 84% of them singletons. The sample comprised peripheral blood. These receptors came from a man aged 55-75 years with acute or convalescent COVID-19. CDR3s include the opening cysteine and the closing phenylalanine or tryptophan. The D gene is left open where the match is weak. Clone size is given for some rows only: seen once, a few or many times, or a class if the clone is expanded.

j_call: TRBJ1-2; clone_size: once; v_call: TRBV6-5; d_call: TRBD1; cdr3_nt: TGTGCCAGCAGGGCCGGGACAGACTATGGCTACACCTTC; cdr3_aa: CASRAGTDYGYTF
j_call: TRBJ2-7; clone_size: .; v_call: TRBV7-8; d_call: .; cdr3_nt: TGTGCCAGCAGCCGAGGACTCGTCTCCTACGAGCAGTACTTC; cdr3_aa: CASSRGLVSYEQYF
j_call: TRBJ2-7; clone_size: .; v_call: TRBV7-9; d_call: TRBD1; cdr3_nt: TGTGCCACCCGGGGGACAGGGGGCTACGAGCAGTACTTC; cdr3_aa: CATRGTGGYEQYF
j_call: TRBJ2-1; clone_size: .; v_call: TRBV3-1/TRBV3-2; d_call: .; cdr3_nt: TGTGCCAGCAGCCAAGGCTCCCTAGTGTCCGGCAATGAGCAGTTCTTC; cdr3_aa: CASSQGSLVSGNEQFF
j_call: TRBJ2-5; clone_size: .; v_call: TRBV5-1; d_call: TRBD1; cdr3_nt: TGCGCCAGCACCTCCGGGACAGCGTCCTCTCAAGAGACCCAGTACTTC; cdr3_aa: CASTSGTASSQETQYF
j_call: TRBJ2-1; clone_size: .; v_call: TRBV9; d_call: .; cdr3_nt: TGTGCCAGCAGCGTATCCGGGGTTAATGAGCAGTTCTTC; cdr3_aa: CASSVSGVNEQFF
j_call: TRBJ2-4; clone_size: .; v_call: TRBV2; d_call: TRBD2; cdr3_nt: TGTGCCAGCAGTGTGGCGGCCAGCGGGGGGCAAAACATTCAGTACTTC; cdr3_aa: CASSVAASGGQNIQYF
j_call: TRBJ2-5; clone_size: .; v_call: TRBV6-5; d_call: TRBD1; cdr3_nt: TGTGCCAGCAGGACCTGGACAGGGTGGGAGACCCAGTACTTC; cdr3_aa: CASRTWTGWETQYF
j_call: TRBJ2-1; clone_size: .; v_call: TRBV2; d_call: .; cdr3_nt: TGTGCCAGCAGTGAAGCGCGGTTCGCGGGTCGGAATGAGCAGTTCTTC; cdr3_aa: CASSEARFAGRNEQFF
j_call: TRBJ1-3; clone_size: .; v_call: TRBV5-4; d_call: .; cdr3_nt: TGTGCCAGCAGCTTGGACAGGGCTGGAAACACCATATATTTT; cdr3_aa: CASSLDRAGNTIYF
j_call: TRBJ1-6; clone_size: .; v_call: TRBV19; d_call: .; cdr3_nt: TGTGCCAGTAGTTCCGGGACTCATAATTCACCCCTCCACTTT; cdr3_aa: CASSSGTHNSPLHF
j_call: TRBJ1-1; clone_size: .; v_call: TRBV11-2; d_call: .; cdr3_nt: TGTGCCAGCAGCTGGGTAAAGGGAGGGCTGAACACTGAAGCTTTCTTT; cdr3_aa: CASSWVKGGLNTEAFF
j_call: TRBJ2-7; clone_size: few; v_call: TRBV11-2; d_call: .; cdr3_nt: TGTGCCAGCAGCTTAGCAGGGGGGTCCTACGAGCAGTACTTC; cdr3_aa: CASSLAGGSYEQYF
j_call: TRBJ1-2; clone_size: .; v_call: TRBV7-3; d_call: .; cdr3_nt: TGTGCCAGCAGCCCTGGGGGCGGTAACTATGGCTACACCTTC; cdr3_aa: CASSPGGGNYGYTF
j_call: TRBJ2-4; clone_size: .; v_call: TRBV2; d_call: TRBD1; cdr3_nt: TGTGCCAGCAGTGAACTTCGGGACAGCCTTTCACAATGGCACTTC; cdr3_aa: CASSELRDSLSQWHF
j_call: TRBJ2-5; clone_size: .; v_call: TRBV19; d_call: TRBD2; cdr3_nt: TGTGCCAGTAGTATAGACGCGCGGGGGGTCCTAGGGACCCAGTACTTC; cdr3_aa: CASSIDARGVLGTQYF
j_call: TRBJ2-3; clone_size: .; v_call: TRBV10-1; d_call: TRBD2; cdr3_nt: TGCGCCAGCAGTTTAGCGGGGGGGCCTAGAACGGATACGCAGTATTTT; cdr3_aa: CASSLAGGPRTDTQYF
j_call: TRBJ2-1; clone_size: few; v_call: TRBV19; d_call: .; cdr3_nt: TGTGCCAGTACCTTATTTGGGGGGGCATCCTACAATGAGCAGTTCTTC; cdr3_aa: CASTLFGGASYNEQFF
j_call: TRBJ2-4; clone_size: .; v_call: TRBV19; d_call: TRBD2; cdr3_nt: TGTGCCAGCACGGGGCTAGCGGGGGCCGGGGCCAAAAACATTCAGTACTTC; cdr3_aa: CASTGLAGAGAKNIQYF
j_call: TRBJ2-5; clone_size: .; v_call: TRBV7-2; d_call: TRBD2; cdr3_nt: TGTGCCAGCAGCCCTCCCAGGCGGGGGGCGGGGGAGACCCAGTACTTC; cdr3_aa: CASSPPRRGAGETQYF
j_call: TRBJ1-6; clone_size: .; v_call: TRBV21-1; d_call: .; cdr3_nt: TGTGCCAGGGCATCACCCCTCCACTTT; cdr3_aa: CARASPLHF
j_call: TRBJ1-1; clone_size: .; v_call: TRBV14; d_call: TRBD1; cdr3_nt: TGTGCCAGCAGCCGGGACAGTTTTACTGAAGCTTTCTTT; cdr3_aa: CASSRDSFTEAFF
j_call: TRBJ1-5; clone_size: .; v_call: TRBV2; d_call: .; cdr3_nt: TGTGCCAGCAGTCCTTATAATAGCAATCAGCCCCAGCATTTT; cdr3_aa: CASSPYNSNQPQHF
j_call: TRBJ1-1; clone_size: .; v_call: TRBV7-2; d_call: .; cdr3_nt: TGTGCCAGCAGTTTTACAGGGTACACTGAAGCTTTCTTT; cdr3_aa: CASSFTGYTEAFF
j_call: TRBJ1-5; clone_size: .; v_call: TRBV2; d_call: TRBD1; cdr3_nt: TGTGCCAGCAGCTTTGGACAGGCCTATCAGCCCCAGCATTTT; cdr3_aa: CASSFGQAYQPQHF
j_call: TRBJ2-3; clone_size: .; v_call: TRBV10-1; d_call: TRBD2; cdr3_nt: TGCGCCAGCAGTGAACTAGCGGGGGCTCAGCGGGATACGCAGTATTTT; cdr3_aa: CASSELAGAQRDTQYF
j_call: TRBJ2-5; clone_size: few; v_call: TRBV5-1; d_call: .; cdr3_nt: TGCGCCAGCGGGACATCCGAAGGGACCCAGTACTTC; cdr3_aa: CASGTSEGTQYF
j_call: TRBJ2-7; clone_size: .; v_call: TRBV5-1; d_call: .; cdr3_nt: TGCGCCAGCAGCCCCTCAGGGGGGTACGAGCAGTACTTC; cdr3_aa: CASSPSGGYEQYF
j_call: TRBJ1-1; clone_size: .; v_call: TRBV5-1; d_call: .; cdr3_nt: TGCGCCAGCAGATTCGCGGGCGCCCTGGCTGAAGCTTTCTTT; cdr3_aa: CASRFAGALAEAFF
j_call: TRBJ1-5; clone_size: .; v_call: TRBV6-5; d_call: TRBD1; cdr3_nt: TGTGCCAGTAGGACAGGGCAGGGTCAGCCCCAGCATTTT; cdr3_aa: CASRTGQGQPQHF
j_call: TRBJ1-4; clone_size: .; v_call: TRBV7-9; d_call: TRBD1; cdr3_nt: TGTGCCAGCAGCCCCCGGGGGACAGCCTTAGGGGAAAAACTGTTTTTT; cdr3_aa: CASSPRGTALGEKLFF
j_call: TRBJ1-2; clone_size: .; v_call: TRBV28; d_call: TRBD1; cdr3_nt: TGTGCCAGCAGTTTGTCGTGGGGACAGCGAAACTATGGCTACACCTTC; cdr3_aa: CASSLSWGQRNYGYTF
j_call: TRBJ1-2; clone_size: .; v_call: TRBV2; d_call: .; cdr3_nt: TGTGCCAGCAGAATACAGGGTACCTATGGCTACACCTTC; cdr3_aa: CASRIQGTYGYTF
j_call: TRBJ1-5; clone_size: .; v_call: TRBV25-1; d_call: .; cdr3_nt: TGTGCCAGCATCGACCCAGGGGATAGCAATCAGCCCCAGCATTTT; cdr3_aa: CASIDPGDSNQPQHF
j_call: TRBJ1-2; clone_size: .; v_call: TRBV12-3/TRBV12-4; d_call: TRBD1; cdr3_nt: TGTGCCAGCAGTTTGGACAGGTTTGGCTACACCTTC; cdr3_aa: CASSLDRFGYTF
j_call: TRBJ2-1; clone_size: .; v_call: TRBV11-3; d_call: TRBD2; cdr3_nt: TGTGCCAGCAGCTTAAGTTGGGAGGGCTACAATGAGCAGTTCTTC; cdr3_aa: CASSLSWEGYNEQFF